A selection of T cell receptor beta chains follows, all from one sample in a study of CD8 T cells in Susac syndrome. TCRdb passed the immunoSEQ multiplex PCR reads through MiXCR, listing each CDR3 protein once. This table has 150,000 to 200,000 distinct CDR3 sequences, about 94% appearing once. The sequencing sample was made of CD4+ T cells from PBMCs. The receptors here all came from a human donor in good health. Each CDR3 is given with its conserved first and last residue. A D gene is named only where the DNA matches it firmly. A clone size is listed for some rows: how often the clone was seen (once, few, many), or a class if it is expanded.

>NA|TRBJ1-6|NA|TRBV4-1
CASSQVVDRNSPLHF
TGCGCCAGCAGCCAAGTAGTGGACAGAAATTCACCCCTCCACTTT
>NA|TRBJ2-5|NA|TRBV6-6
CASTLGGPQETQYF
TGTGCCAGCACCCTTGGGGGGCCCCAAGAGACCCAGTACTTC
>NA|TRBJ2-2|NA|TRBV6-1
CASSRGLNTGELFF
TGTGCCAGCTCTCGGGGTCTGAACACCGGGGAGCTGTTTTTT
>NA|TRBJ1-4|NA|TRBV30
CAWSRGQGPNEKLFF
TGTGCCTGGAGCCGTGGGCAGGGGCCTAATGAAAAACTGTTTTTT
>NA|TRBJ1-2|NA|TRBV20-1
CSARDTGASSGYTF
TGCAGTGCTAGAGATACGGGCGCCTCTTCTGGCTACACCTTC
>TRBD1|TRBJ1-5|NA|TRBV20-1
CSVLGTANQPQHF
TGCAGTGTTCTCGGGACAGCCAATCAGCCCCAGCATTTT
>NA|TRBJ2-3|NA|TRBV29-1
CSVFSLDTQYF
TGCAGCGTTTTCTCTTTAGATACGCAGTATTTT
>TRBD1|TRBJ2-7|NA|TRBV7-2
CASSVGTGVVQYF
TGTGCCAGCAGCGTCGGGACAGGCGTAGTGCAGTACTTC
>NA|TRBJ2-7|NA|TRBV29-1
CSVRTGSYEQYF
TGCAGCGTCCGGACTGGTTCCTACGAGCAGTACTTC
>NA|TRBJ2-2|NA|TRBV2
CASSESYTGELFF
TGTGCCAGCAGTGAGAGCTACACCGGGGAGCTGTTTTTT
>TRBD1|TRBJ1-5|NA|TRBV20-1
CSALRDRERQPQHF
TGCAGTGCCCTGAGGGACAGGGAGAGACAGCCCCAGCATTTT
>NA|TRBJ1-6|NA|TRBV23-1
CASSQPTWTGFRGNSPLHF
TGCGCCAGCAGTCAGCCGACTTGGACGGGATTCCGGGGTAATTCACCCCTCCACTTT
>NA|TRBJ2-5|NA|TRBV4-1
CASSQFYSRGQETQYF
TGCGCCAGCAGCCAATTCTATTCCCGGGGACAAGAGACCCAGTACTTC
>NA|TRBJ2-7|NA|TRBV5-1
CASSPTGLYEQYF
TGCGCCAGCAGCCCCACAGGACTTTACGAGCAGTACTTC
>NA|TRBJ1-2|NA|TRBV29-1
CSVSQDGTYTF
TGCAGCGTGTCACAGGACGGGACTTACACCTTC
>NA|TRBJ1-1|NA|TRBV19
CASSIAGFTEAFF
TGTGCCAGTAGTATAGCTGGATTCACTGAAGCTTTCTTT
>NA|TRBJ1-1|NA|TRBV18
CASSPPGGLGTEAFF
TGTGCCAGCTCACCACCCGGGGGGCTAGGCACTGAAGCTTTCTTT
>NA|TRBJ2-7|NA|TRBV13
CASSLGGAVHEQYF
TGTGCCAGCAGCTTGGGGGGCGCGGTCCACGAGCAGTACTTC
>NA|TRBJ1-5|NA|TRBV15
CATSRDLSQPQHF
TGTGCCACCAGCAGAGATCTGTCTCAGCCCCAGCATTTT
>NA|TRBJ1-1|NA|TRBV3-1
CASRNRQADPFF
TGTGCCAGCAGGAATCGACAGGCCGATCCTTTCTTT
>NA|TRBJ2-3|NA|TRBV29-1
CSVERTLNQYF
TGCAGCGTTGAGAGGACCCTCAACCAGTATTTT
>NA|TRBJ1-5|NA|TRBV5-1
CASSIHWGAQQPQHF
TGCGCCAGCAGCATACATTGGGGAGCGCAGCAGCCCCAGCATTTT
>NA|TRBJ1-2|NA|TRBV7-9
CASSLEGVRANYGYTF
TGTGCCAGCAGCTTAGAAGGCGTCAGGGCTAACTATGGCTACACCTTC
>NA|TRBJ2-3|NA|TRBV30
CAWTTGSDTQYF
TGTGCCTGGACAACAGGGTCAGATACGCAGTATTTT
>NA|TRBJ1-3|NA|TRBV6-6
CASSYWYREENTIYF
TGTGCCAGCAGTTACTGGTACAGGGAGGAAAACACCATATATTTT
>NA|TRBJ2-7|NA|TRBV20-1
CSARRWQGSSYEQYF
TGCAGTGCTAGACGGTGGCAGGGGAGCTCCTACGAGCAGTACTTC
>NA|TRBJ1-1|NA|TRBV5-1
CASSFAGTALPREAFF
TGCGCCAGCAGCTTCGCCGGGACTGCTCTCCCCCGTGAAGCTTTCTTT
>TRBD2|TRBJ2-5|NA|TRBV5-1
CASMTLWEGETQYF
TGCGCCAGCATGACTCTCTGGGAGGGCGAGACCCAGTACTTC
>NA|TRBJ1-1|once|TRBV7-2
CASSFDQRTEAFF
TGTGCCAGCAGCTTTGACCAAAGGACTGAAGCTTTCTTT
>TRBD1|TRBJ1-5|once|TRBV14
CASSDRVYGPQHF
TGTGCCAGCAGCGACAGGGTCTACGGGCCCCAGCATTTT
>NA|TRBJ2-5|NA|TRBV5-1
CASSFEKETQYF
TGCGCCAGCAGCTTTGAAAAAGAGACCCAGTACTTC
>NA|TRBJ1-2|NA|TRBV29-1
CSAYWTGFGGYTF
TGCAGCGCCTATTGGACGGGTTTTGGGGGCTACACCTTC
>NA|TRBJ2-3|NA|TRBV6-2/TRBV6-3
CASSYNMDTQYF
TGTGCCAGCAGTTACAACATGGATACGCAGTATTTT
>NA|TRBJ2-5|few|TRBV20-1
CSALSIQETQYF
TGCAGTGCTCTATCGATTCAAGAGACCCAGTACTTC
>NA|TRBJ1-1|NA|TRBV6-6
CASGRDNGGTEAFF
TGTGCCAGCGGACGGGACAACGGTGGCACTGAAGCTTTCTTT
>NA|TRBJ2-7|once|TRBV30
CASSQGLIYEQYF
TGTGCCTCGTCCCAGGGACTGATTTACGAGCAGTACTTC
>NA|TRBJ1-1|NA|TRBV16
CASSQSGEGRGAFF
TGTGCCAGCAGCCAATCTGGAGAAGGCAGGGGAGCTTTCTTT
>NA|TRBJ1-2|NA|TRBV20-1
CSAANYGYTF
TGCAGTGCTGCTAACTATGGCTACACCTTC
>TRBD1|TRBJ2-2|NA|TRBV5-1
CATRDRGNTGELFF
TGCGCCACCAGGGACAGGGGGAACACCGGGGAGCTGTTTTTT
>NA|TRBJ1-1|once|TRBV6-5
CASSYLPRGRLNTEAFF
TGTGCCAGCAGTTACTTGCCCCGGGGGCGTTTGAACACTGAAGCTTTCTTT
>TRBD2|TRBJ2-5|NA|TRBV7-9
CASTDSGGPGTQYF
TGTGCCAGCACAGACAGCGGGGGTCCGGGGACCCAGTACTTC
>NA|TRBJ1-1|NA|TRBV23-1
CASSLRDLGLNTEAFF
TGCGCCAGCAGTCTCCGGGACCTAGGACTGAACACTGAAGCTTTCTTT
>TRBD2|TRBJ2-3|NA|TRBV5-1
CASSTGLAGGTDTQYF
TGCGCCAGCAGCACCGGACTAGCGGGGGGCACAGATACGCAGTATTTT
>NA|TRBJ1-5|NA|TRBV2
CASTLGGNQPQHF
TGTGCCAGCACCCTCGGCGGAAATCAGCCCCAGCATTTT
>TRBD1|TRBJ2-7|NA|TRBV20-1
CSARAGTGGTYEQYF
TGCAGTGCTAGAGCGGGGACAGGGGGGACCTACGAGCAGTACTTC
>TRBD2|TRBJ2-7|NA|TRBV12-3/TRBV12-4
CASSLGLAGDYEQYF
TGTGCCAGCAGTTTAGGGCTAGCGGGGGACTACGAGCAGTACTTC
>NA|TRBJ2-7|NA|TRBV19
CASSIGGDSSYEQYF
TGTGCCAGTAGTATAGGAGGGGATAGCTCCTACGAGCAGTACTTC
>TRBD1|TRBJ1-5|NA|TRBV2
CASSEPYEDRQHF
TGTGCCAGCAGTGAACCGTATGAGGACAGGCAGCATTTT
>TRBD2|TRBJ2-1|once|TRBV7-2
CASSSGTSGDNEQFF
TGTGCCAGCAGCTCCGGGACTAGCGGAGACAATGAGCAGTTCTTC
>TRBD2|TRBJ2-1|NA|TRBV9
CASSLAGAINEQFF
TGTGCCAGCAGTTTAGCGGGGGCTATCAATGAGCAGTTCTTC